Following are 9 T cell receptor beta chains from one sample sequenced in a study of blood T cell repertoires in COVID-19. Repertoires were generated with immunoSEQ multiplex PCR, while TCRdb's copy carries only in-frame clones and drops some. The data show 150,000 to 180,000 clones, with over 75% seen just once and roughly 0.6% held by the top ten. Sequencing used peripheral blood. The receptors were gathered from a man in his sixties with COVID-19, enrolled during active disease.

The gene calls are TRBV18 and TRBJ1-2, with 10 bases matching TRBD1. The CDR3 loop spans 17 amino acids. Germline values: CDR1 KGHSH, CDR2 LQKENI. The junction had 10 bases not matched to a gene; V was cut back by 4 bases and J by 2 bases. CDR3 residues: CASSRGVLTGGNYGYTF. CDR3 DNA sequence: TGTGCCAGCTCACGGGGAGTCTTGACAGGGGGCAACTATGGCTACACCTTC.

The table lists this clone with a count of one. This chain joins TRBV7-3 and TRBJ2-1, with 11 bases lining up with TRBD2. The V and J ends lost 2 bases and 0 bases, in that order; junction bases with no gene match: 9. The germline CDR1 and CDR2 sequences are SGHTA and FQGTGA. This CDR3 region has 19 residues. The CDR3 sequence: CASSLVGTSGRSSYNEQFF. DNA for the CDR3: TGTGCCAGCAGCTTAGTCGGGACTAGCGGCCGGAGCTCCTACAATGAGCAGTTCTTC.

The chain joins TRBV2 to TRBJ1-1; 7 bases fit TRBD1. Germline lookup yields CDR1 SNHLY and CDR2 FYNNEI. The V segment lost 3 bases and the J segment 0 bases; nucleotides outside the gene matches: 4. This CDR3 spans 15 amino acids. The CDR3 loop reads CASSDDRAMNTEAFF. The CDR3 DNA is TGTGCCAGCAGTGATGACAGGGCCATGAACACTGAAGCTTTCTTT. The complete variable domain, with remaining parts taken from reference TRBV2 and TRBJ1-1, reads EPEVTQTPSHQVTQMGQEVILRCVPISNHLYFYWYRQILGQKVEFLVSFYNNEISEKSEIFDDQFSVERPDGSNFTLKIRSTKLEDSAMYFCASSDDRAMNTEAFFGQGTRLTVV.

V usage is TRBV5-8 and J usage is TRBJ1-6; 7 positions agree with TRBD1. Germline CDR1 reads SGHTS; CDR2 reads YDEGEE. The CDR3 is made up of 17 amino acids. After removal of 2 bases from V and 0 bases from J, the junction contained 5 bases not matched to a gene. This chain's CDR3 is CASSLEGANSYNSPLHF. The CDR3 DNA is TGTGCCAGCAGCTTAGAGGGGGCTAACTCCTATAATTCACCCCTCCACTTT.

Of note for this clone: The identical CDR3 is also encoded by other nucleotide sequences in the sample. The CDR3 DNA reads TGCAGTGCTAGTAGACAGGGGAGAATGAACACTGAAGCTTTCTTT. This encodes CSASRQGRMNTEAFF. The rearrangement links TRBV20-1 to TRBJ1-1; 8 bases are shared with TRBD1. J lost 0 bases, V lost 3 bases, and 6 bases had no gene match. The germline CDR1 and CDR2 sequences are DFQATT and SNEGSKA (reference sequence). The CDR3 extends over 15 amino acids.

V usage is TRBV6-6 and J usage is TRBJ2-3, with 9 bases that match TRBD1. Germline loops: CDR1 MNHNY, CDR2 SVGAGI (reference sequence). The CDR3 runs to 16 residues. V dropped 5 bases and J dropped 2; count of bases not matched to a gene: 8. CDR3 in DNA: TGTGCCAGCAGTACCATGGGACAGGGAGACACAGATACGCAGTATTTT. Translated: CASSTMGQGDTDTQYF.

The rearrangement links TRBV24-1 to TRBJ1-3; D remains unclear. V was trimmed by 3 bases and J by 0 bases, leaving 8 bases between them. CDR3 length: 15 amino acids. The germline V gene has CDR1 KGHDR and CDR2 SFDVKD. CDR3: CATSDPQDSGNTIYF. CDR3 DNA sequence: TGTGCCACCAGTGATCCACAAGACTCTGGAAACACCATATATTTT.

The rearrangement uses TRBV3-1 (or the pseudogene TRBV3-2) and TRBJ1-3; D remains unclear. The germline V and J ends were trimmed by 1 base and 8 bases, with 21 bases remaining between them. This CDR3 is 17 amino acids long. The germline V gene has CDR1 LGHDT and CDR2 YNNKEL (reference sequence). CDR3 DNA sequence: TGTGCCAGCAGCCAAGTCAGGCCCTATCCTCTGCTACACACCATATATTTT. This encodes CASSQVRPYPLLHTIYF.

This clone showed up just once. The chain recombines TRBV12-3 or TRBV12-4 with TRBJ2-3, with D perhaps TRBD2 (5 bases). Trimming cost V 6 bases and J 6 bases, with 7 bases left between them. The CDR3 loop spans 11 amino acids. The CDR3 DNA is TGTGCCAGCAGGCGGACTGATACGCAGTATTTT. It codes for CASRRTDTQYF.